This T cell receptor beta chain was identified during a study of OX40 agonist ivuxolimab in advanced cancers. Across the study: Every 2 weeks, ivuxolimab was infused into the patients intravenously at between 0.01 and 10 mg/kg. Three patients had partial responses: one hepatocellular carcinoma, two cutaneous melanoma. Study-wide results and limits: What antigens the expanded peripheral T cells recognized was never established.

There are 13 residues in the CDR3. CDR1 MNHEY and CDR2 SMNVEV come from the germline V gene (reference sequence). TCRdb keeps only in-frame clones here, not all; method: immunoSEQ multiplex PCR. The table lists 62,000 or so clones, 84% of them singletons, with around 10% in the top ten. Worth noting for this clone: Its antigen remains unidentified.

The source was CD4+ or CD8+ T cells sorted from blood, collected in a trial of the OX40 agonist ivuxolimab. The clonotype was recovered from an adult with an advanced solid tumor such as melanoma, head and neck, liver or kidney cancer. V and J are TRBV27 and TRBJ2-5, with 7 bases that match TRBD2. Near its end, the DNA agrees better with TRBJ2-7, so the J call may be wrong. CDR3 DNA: TGTGCCAGCAGCAGATTCAGCGGGAACGAGCAGTACTTC. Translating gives CASSRFSGNEQYF.